Below are 26 T cell receptor beta chains sequenced from a single sample in a study of T cells in Graves' hyperthyroidism and ophthalmopathy. TCR beta CDR3 regions were amplified from RNA. The primer set for the first-round RT-PCR of the TCR CDR3 was HTBI. TCRdb called the multiplex PCR reads again in MiXCR, with one record for every CDR3 protein. The profile shows hundreds of thousands of distinct CDR3 sequences, more than 45% of them singletons. The sample comprised peripheral blood or thyroid tissue (not recorded which). The source is a young woman with Graves' hyperthyroidism.

The rearrangement joins TRBV25-1 to TRBJ1-6, with D tentatively TRBD1 (6 bases). V was trimmed by 5 bases and J by 9 bases, leaving 17 bases between them. In germline, CDR1 is MGHDK, CDR2 SYGVNS. The CDR3 covers 15 residues. The CDR3 coding sequence is TGTGCCAGCAGTTCACCCGGGCAGGGGCCTTCACCCCTCCACTTT. This translates into CASSSPGQGPSPLHF. The complete variable domain, with remaining parts taken from reference TRBV25-1 and TRBJ1-6, reads EADIYQTPRYLVIGTGKKITLECSQTMGHDKMYWYQQDPGMELHLIHYSYGVNSTEKGDLSSESTVSRIRTEHFPLTLESARPSHTSQYLCASSSPGQGPSPLHFGNGTRLTVT.

The chain joins TRBV20-1 to TRBJ2-5; TRBD2 matches 9 bases. V dropped 3 bases and J dropped 2; count of bases not matched to a gene: 4. The CDR3 is 14 residues long. Germline V CDR1 and CDR2: DFQATT, SNEGSKA (reference sequence). Here the CDR3 DNA reads TGCAGTGCTAGGGTAGCGGGAGCACAAGAGACCCAGTACTTC. This translates into CSARVAGAQETQYF.

This chain connects TRBV18 to TRBJ1-2; D is perhaps TRBD1 (6 bases). Looked up from germline, CDR1 is KGHSH and CDR2 is LQKENI. V lost 3 bases and J 5 bases, leaving 10 bases between the germline ends. The CDR3 length is 13 residues. Here the CDR3 reads CASSPPGVYGYTF. The CDR3 nucleotides are TGTGCCAGCTCACCCCCAGGGGTTTATGGCTACACCTTC.

In this sample, this clonotype turned up many times. The chain employs TRBV29-1 and TRBJ2-2; 7 bases match TRBD2. Per the germline V gene, CDR1 is SQVTM and CDR2 is ANQGSEA. The CDR3 runs 14 residues. With V trimmed by 4 bases and J by 4 bases, 6 bases remained unmatched. The CDR3 loop is CSVVVAGFTGELFF. The CDR3 DNA reads TGCAGCGTTGTGGTAGCGGGTTTCACCGGGGAGCTGTTTTTT.

The chain recombines TRBV29-1 with TRBJ2-5, with 7 bases matching TRBD2. Germline V lookup: CDR1 SQVTM, CDR2 ANQGSEA. V trimming: 7 bases; J trimming: 5 bases; junction bases outside the gene matches: 19. The CDR3 is 16 residues long. The CDR3 DNA sequence: TGCAGCGCCCCGGGAGCCTACGGGACTACTAGGGAGACCCAGTACTTC. This codes for CSAPGAYGTTRETQYF.

The J gene is TRBJ2-5, the V gene TRBV7-8; TRBD1 matches at 7 bases. V was clipped by 8 bases and J by 3 bases; unmatched bases: 9. There are 14 residues in the CDR3. Per the germline V gene, CDR1 is SGHVS and CDR2 is FQNEAQ. CDR3 in amino acids: CASGSGQEKETQYF. In DNA, the CDR3 is TGTGCCAGCGGATCCGGACAGGAGAAAGAGACCCAGTACTTC. The full variable domain, with the rest looked up from reference TRBV7-8 and TRBJ2-5, is GAGVSQSPRYKVAKRGQDVALRCDPISGHVSLFWYQQALGQGPEFLTYFQNEAQLDKSGLPSDRFFAERPEGSVSTLKIQRTQQEDSAVYLCASGSGQEKETQYFGPGTRLLVL.

As regards this clonotype: This may be a read error: a much more frequent sequence differs by one nucleotide. This rearrangement joins TRBV2 to TRBJ2-6; D is perhaps TRBD1 or TRBD2 (5 bases each). Germline loops: CDR1 SNHLY, CDR2 FYNNEI. Trimming shortened V by 6 bases and J by 0 bases, and 12 bases separated the two germline ends. The CDR3 is 16 residues long. The chain's CDR3 is CASRGTETSGANVLTF. The CDR3 DNA follows: TGTGCCAGCAGGGGGACGGAAACCTCTGGGGCCAACGTCCTGACTTTC.

Points on this clonotype: The junction departs from germline at one end; a sequencing error may be responsible. V is TRBV7-9 and J is TRBJ2-5; 11 positions agree with TRBD2. Germline lookup yields CDR1 SEHNR and CDR2 FQNEAQ (reference sequence). CDR3 length: 16 amino acids. CDR3 sequence (DNA): TGCGCCAGCAGCCAAGGAACTAGCGGGGGAGCAGAGACCCAGTACTTC. It encodes CASSQGTSGGAETQYF.

The chain carries TRBV7-2 and TRBJ1-1, with a possible D match to TRBD1 (5 bases). Germline V gene data show CDR1 as SGHTA and CDR2 as FQGNSA. The length of the CDR3 is 8 residues. Trimming took 8 bases from V and 11 from J, leaving 6 bases between them. The CDR3 spells CASGGAFF. The CDR3 coding sequence is TGTGCCAGCGGGGGGGCTTTCTTT.

The chain combines TRBV11-2 with TRBJ1-4; perhaps TRBD1 as D (5 bases). CDR3 size: 14 residues. With 10 bases removed from V and 4 bases from J, the gap between germline ends came to 16 bases. Germline V gives CDR1 SGHAT, CDR2 FQNNGV. In DNA, the CDR3 is TGTGCCATCAGTGAGGGGACGGTTAATGAAAAACTGTTTTTT. Protein: CAISEGTVNEKLFF.

The V and J genes are TRBV24-1 and TRBJ1-5; perhaps TRBD1 as D (6 bases). The V gene lost 5 bases and the J gene lost 7 bases, with 14 bases spanning the gap. Germline V CDR1 and CDR2: KGHDR, SFDVKD. The CDR3 runs to 14 residues. CDR3 sequence reads: CATSGFPGDQPQHF. The CDR3 DNA reads as TGTGCCACCAGTGGTTTCCCAGGGGACCAGCCCCAGCATTTT.

This rearrangement joins TRBV20-1 to TRBJ2-5; D possibly matches TRBD1 or TRBD2 (5 bases each). With 2 bases removed from V and 5 bases from J, the gap between germline ends came to 12 bases. CDR1 and CDR2 (germline): DFQATT, SNEGSKA (reference sequence). The CDR3 sequence is 13 residues long. The CDR3 region is CSARRDGTETQYF. The CDR3 DNA sequence: TGCAGTGCTAGAAGGGACGGAACCGAGACCCAGTACTTC.

This clonotype was detected ten times or more. This sequence joins TRBV25-1 and TRBJ1-1; tentatively, D is TRBD1 (5 bases). The germline gives CDR1 MGHDK, CDR2 SYGVNS. This CDR3 has 12 residues. Trimming pared 2 bases from V and 9 bases from J, leaving 10 bases between. The CDR3 protein is CASSENRNKAFF. As DNA, the CDR3 is TGTGCCAGCAGTGAAAACAGGAACAAAGCTTTCTTT.

The rearrangement uses TRBV10-3 and TRBJ1-1; D gene ambiguous. Germline V gene data show CDR1 as ENHRY and CDR2 as SYGVKD. Trimming pared 3 bases from V and 6 bases from J, leaving 14 bases between. The CDR3 loop spans 14 amino acids. The CDR3 loop is CAISDASTDAEAFF. CDR3 in DNA: TGTGCCATCAGTGATGCTTCAACGGACGCTGAAGCTTTCTTT.

The rearrangement links TRBV15 to TRBJ1-1, with D uncertain. V dropped 0 bases and J dropped 7 bases, with 6 bases sitting between them. The CDR3 consists of 12 residues. Germline values: CDR1 LNHNV, CDR2 YYDKDF (reference sequence). The CDR3 nucleotides are TGTGCCACCAGCAGAGATCGGGATGAAGCTTTCTTT. Its protein product is CATSRDRDEAFF.

V usage is TRBV20-1 and J usage is TRBJ1-5; perhaps TRBD1 as D (5 bases). CDR1 is DFQATT, CDR2 SNEGSKA, per germline (reference sequence). The CDR3 has 14 amino acids. The germline V and J ends were trimmed by 5 bases and 0 bases, with 11 bases remaining between them. The CDR3 protein is CSAPEGSSNQPQHF. CDR3 coding DNA: TGCAGTGCTCCCGAGGGGTCTAGCAATCAGCCCCAGCATTTT.

This rearrangement joins TRBV10-3 to TRBJ1-1; the match to TRBD1 covers 10 bases. Germline lookup yields CDR1 ENHRY and CDR2 SYGVKD. The ends lost 10 bases at V and 3 bases at J; junction bases unmatched: 8. CDR3 length equals 14 residues. In DNA form, the CDR3 reads TGTGCCAGCAGCAGAGGGACAGGGGACACTGAAGCTTTCTTT. Translation: CASSRGTGDTEAFF.

This clonotype occurred many times. This chain joins TRBV15 and TRBJ1-2, with D hard to call. The CDR3 is 13 residues long. The germline V gene has CDR1 LNHNV and CDR2 YYDKDF (reference sequence). V dropped 5 bases and J dropped 4 bases, with 11 bases sitting between them. The DNA for the CDR3 is TGTGCCACCAGCCGGTATGAGAGCTATGGCTACACCTTC. It yields the protein CATSRYESYGYTF.

The DNA for the CDR3 is TGTGCCAGCAGTACTACTGTGGGGGTTACTGAAGCTTTCTTT. Translation: CASSTTVGVTEAFF. The V gene is TRBV2, the J gene TRBJ1-1; perhaps TRBD1 as D (5 bases). Germline values: CDR1 SNHLY, CDR2 FYNNEI. The CDR3 consists of 14 residues. Deletions cut 5 bases from V and 5 bases from J, with 15 bases between.

The gene calls are TRBV20-1 and TRBJ1-5, with no clear D. Germline CDR1 is DFQATT and CDR2 is SNEGSKA (reference sequence). Trimming removed 5 bases at V and 2 bases at J, with 10 bases between. The CDR3 has 13 amino acids. The CDR3 loop reads CSAVSNGNQPQHF. The DNA for the CDR3 is TGCAGTGCTGTCTCCAACGGCAATCAGCCCCAGCATTTT.

The genes are TRBV9 and TRBJ2-7, with 7 bases lining up with TRBD2. This CDR3 is built from 14 residues. V was pared by 9 bases and J by 2 bases, with 11 bases of the junction left unmatched. Germline CDR1 SGDLS, CDR2 YYNGEE. Here the CDR3 DNA reads TGTGCCATCCCTCTGCTAGCGGATACCTACGAGCAGTACTTC. Protein product: CAIPLLADTYEQYF.

This sequence joins TRBV20-1 and TRBJ2-5, with TRBD2 matching 8 bases. Trimming at V came to 7 bases and at J to 0 bases, leaving 7 bases not matched to a gene. The germline V gene has CDR1 DFQATT and CDR2 SNEGSKA (reference sequence). This CDR3 spans 14 amino acids. The CDR3 spells CSGLAGTYQETQYF. The CDR3 DNA follows: TGCAGTGGGTTAGCGGGAACCTACCAAGAGACCCAGTACTTC.

The chain combines TRBV7-8 with TRBJ1-2; D gene ambiguous. The CDR3 has 17 residues. The V end was cut by 5 bases, the J end by 4 bases, with 23 bases between. Looked up from germline, CDR1 is SGHVS and CDR2 is FQNEAQ. Here the CDR3 DNA reads TGTGCCAGCAGCCAAGATCGGTCTGGGCTCGGCGGCTATGGCTACACCTTC. The encoded protein is CASSQDRSGLGGYGYTF.

This clonotype was counted only a few times. The genes are TRBV20-1 and TRBJ1-1; D gene ambiguous. V was clipped by 6 bases and J by 3 bases, with 14 bases between them. The CDR3 length is 13 residues. CDR1 and CDR2 (germline): DFQATT, SNEGSKA (reference sequence). The CDR3 is CSAKERWDTEAFF. As DNA, the CDR3 is TGCAGTGCCAAAGAGAGGTGGGACACTGAAGCTTTCTTT.

J is TRBJ1-5 and V is TRBV25-1, with D hard to call. Germline lookup yields CDR1 MGHDK and CDR2 SYGVNS. This CDR3 contains 15 residues. V lost 11 bases, J lost 7 bases, and 24 bases lay in between. The CDR3 protein is CAWSVRGAHRQPQHF. The CDR3 DNA follows: TGTGCCTGGAGTGTACGCGGAGCCCATCGGCAGCCCCAGCATTTT.

This clonotype has a single count. This chain connects TRBV7-9 to TRBJ1-1; D gene unclear. There are 15 residues in the CDR3. Trimming left V 2 bases short and J 4 bases short, with 14 bases between. Germline CDR1 SEHNR, CDR2 FQNEAQ (reference sequence). The CDR3 spells CASSLLAGSSTEAFF. CDR3 DNA: TGTGCCAGCAGCTTACTAGCGGGGAGCTCCACTGAAGCTTTCTTT. The complete variable domain, with remaining parts taken from reference TRBV7-9 and TRBJ1-1, reads DTGVSQNPRHKITKRGQNVTFRCDPISEHNRLYWYRQTLGQGPEFLTYFQNEAQLEKSRLLSDRFSAERPKGSFSTLEIQRTEQGDSAMYLCASSLLAGSSTEAFFGQGTRLTVV.